The 24 T cell receptor beta chains below come from one sample, sequenced in a study of human T cells and chemical hapten exposure. Time point denoted: pre-sensitization, week 0. Treatment of the sample: therapeutic diphenylcyclopropenone sensitization with weekly scalp DPC. TCRdb reanalysed the RACE reads using MiXCR and keeps one entry per CDR3 protein. In the table there are approximately 320,000 distinct CDR3 sequences, about 5% of which are singletons. Sequenced here: whole blood, sampled in connection with sensitization to the hapten diphenylcyclopropenone (DPC). Receptor source: a woman between 18 and 29 years old with alopecia areata. Some clones in this sample may be carry-over from other donors' samples.

This clonotype occurred a few times. The chain links TRBV11-2 to TRBJ2-3, with D uncertain. Germline CDR1 SGHAT, CDR2 FQNNGV. V lost 4 bases and J lost 1, with 12 bases in between. The CDR3 loop spans 15 amino acids. The DNA for the CDR3 is TGTGCCAGCAGCTCGATGAACATTCGCACAGATACGCAGTATTTT. Encoded protein: CASSSMNIRTDTQYF.

This clonotype was recorded a few times. The chain couples TRBV10-3 to TRBJ2-3; either TRBD1 or TRBD2 may supply D (5 bases each). The germline CDR1 and CDR2 sequences are ENHRY and SYGVKD. Trimming removed 0 bases at V and 0 bases at J, with 13 bases between. The CDR3 runs 17 residues. The CDR3 spells CAISESSGTGSTDTQYF. CDR3 bases: TGTGCCATCAGTGAGTCGTCAGGGACCGGCAGCACAGATACGCAGTATTTT.

This clonotype has only a few counts. The chain recombines TRBV4-2 with TRBJ2-3; 14 bases line up with TRBD2. Germline V CDR1 and CDR2: LGHNA, YNFKEQ. J was trimmed by 6 bases and V by 4 bases; bases with no gene match: 6. The CDR3 is 16 residues long. CDR3 nucleotide sequence: TGTGCCAGCAGCCGTAGACTAGCGGGGGGGCGGGATACGCAGTATTTT. Its translation: CASSRRLAGGRDTQYF.

This clonotype was seen a handful of times. V is TRBV7-4 and J is TRBJ1-6; 9 bases line up with TRBD1. J gave up 5 bases and V 5 bases, and 10 bases lay outside the gene matches. From germline, CDR1 is SGHVT and CDR2 SQSDAQ. There are 17 residues in the CDR3. In DNA, the CDR3 is TGTGCCAGCAGCCCCGGGGGGACAGGGATCCATAATTCACCCCTCCACTTT. It specifies CASSPGGTGIHNSPLHF.

This clonotype was detected a few times. A much more abundant neighbour one base away suggests this may be a read error. The gene calls are TRBV2 and TRBJ2-2; D is undetermined. The V end lost 7 bases, the J end lost 1 base, and 1 base lay between the germline ends. Per germline, CDR1 SNHLY and CDR2 FYNNEI. The CDR3 length is 11 residues. In DNA, the CDR3 is TGTGCCAGCATGAACACCGGGGAGCTGTTTTTT. This translates into CASMNTGELFF.

The V call is TRBV4-3, the J call TRBJ1-2; D is possibly TRBD1 (5 bases). There are 16 residues in the CDR3. Germline-derived CDR1 and CDR2 are LGHNA and YSLEER. V was pared by 4 bases and J by 5 bases, with 20 bases between. CDR3 in DNA: TGCGCCAGCAGCCCGATAGGGATAGGGACTCGGTATGGCTACACCTTC. It is translated as CASSPIGIGTRYGYTF.

This clonotype showed up many times. The rearrangement uses TRBV20-1 and TRBJ2-1; 11 positions match TRBD2. Germline lookup yields CDR1 DFQATT and CDR2 SNEGSKA (reference sequence). The length of the CDR3 is 19 residues. The V segment lost 3 bases and the J segment 0 bases; nucleotides outside the gene matches: 13. The CDR3 loop reads CSARRPLTSGGNSYNEQFF. In DNA form, the CDR3 reads TGCAGTGCTAGGAGGCCTCTAACTAGCGGGGGCAACTCCTACAATGAGCAGTTCTTC.

The chain uses TRBV3-1 and TRBJ1-5, with TRBD1 as a possible D gene (5 bases). V was trimmed by 5 bases and J by 8 bases, leaving 10 bases between them. The CDR3 covers 12 residues. The V gene's germline CDR1 is LGHDT and CDR2 YNNKEL (reference sequence). The CDR3 here is CASSLMGEPQHF. The CDR3 coding sequence is TGTGCCAGCAGCTTAATGGGGGAGCCCCAGCATTTT.

The sample holds a few counts of this clonotype. The chain has TRBV6-6 and TRBJ2-7; 8 positions match TRBD1. The CDR3 loop spans 14 amino acids. V lost 6 bases, J lost 1 base, and 5 bases stayed unmatched. From germline, CDR1 is MNHNY and CDR2 SVGAGI (reference sequence). The DNA for the CDR3 is TGTGCCAGCAGGCGACAGGGGCCTTCCTACGAGCAGTACTTC. Its translation: CASRRQGPSYEQYF.

This sequence joins TRBV7-2 and TRBJ2-1; TRBD2 agrees at 9 bases. The CDR3 is 14 amino acids. Germline V gene sequence: CDR1 SGHTA, CDR2 FQGNSA. The trim removed 1 base at V and 7 bases at J, leaving 2 bases unmatched. CDR3 residues: CASSLVTSGNEQFF. CDR3 bases: TGTGCCAGCAGCTTAGTTACTAGCGGGAATGAGCAGTTCTTC.

The chain carries TRBV7-9 and TRBJ1-3; D ambiguous. Germline CDR1 reads SEHNR; CDR2 reads FQNEAQ (reference sequence). Trimming cost V 7 bases and J 2 bases, with 3 bases left between them. The CDR3 consists of 11 residues. The CDR3 DNA sequence: TGTGCCAGCACCGCTGGAAACACCATATATTTT. It encodes CASTAGNTIYF. Together with reference TRBV7-9 and TRBJ1-3, the CDR3 gives the full variable domain: DTGVSQNPRHKITKRGQNVTFRCDPISEHNRLYWYRQTLGQGPEFLTYFQNEAQLEKSRLLSDRFSAERPKGSFSTLEIQRTEQGDSAMYLCASTAGNTIYFGEGSWLTVV.

This clonotype occurred a few times. This chain links TRBV5-1 with TRBJ2-1, with no clear D. Per germline, CDR1 SGHRS and CDR2 YFSETQ. CDR3 size: 15 residues. V was trimmed by 0 bases and J by 0 bases, leaving 7 bases between them. The CDR3 DNA reads TGCGCCAGCAGCTTGGCCGCCGACTCCTACAATGAGCAGTTCTTC. Protein sequence: CASSLAADSYNEQFF.

The gene calls are TRBV7-2 and TRBJ1-6; TRBD1 agrees at 9 bases. Germline V CDR1 and CDR2: SGHTA, FQGNSA. With V trimmed by 5 bases and J by 10 bases, 9 bases remained unmatched. The CDR3 covers 15 residues. CDR3 coding DNA: TGTGCCAGCAGCGCCGGGACAGGGCTCATCTCACCCCTCCACTTT. Its protein product is CASSAGTGLISPLHF.

This clonotype came up many times. The CDR3 reads CSARSRPNEKLFF. For the CDR3, the DNA is TGCAGTGCTAGATCAAGGCCCAATGAAAAACTGTTTTTT. The chain combines TRBV20-1 with TRBJ1-4, with D hard to call. The length of the CDR3 is 13 residues. The germline V gene has CDR1 DFQATT and CDR2 SNEGSKA (reference sequence). Trimming stripped 2 bases from V and 5 bases from J, with 9 bases between.

The chain is built from TRBV10-3 and TRBJ2-1; the D is unclear. The CDR3 has 11 residues. Germline V gene data show CDR1 as ENHRY and CDR2 as SYGVKD. V lost 3 bases to trimming and J lost 6 bases, with 3 bases between them. DNA for the CDR3: TGTGCCATCAGTGATAGCAATGAGCAGTTCTTC. Protein: CAISDSNEQFF.

This clonotype was detected only a few times. This chain connects TRBV6-5 to TRBJ2-7; D not resolved. The germline CDR1 and CDR2 sequences are MNHEY and SVGAGI. This CDR3 comprises 13 residues. The V end was cut by 2 bases, the J end by 6 bases, with 11 bases between. The CDR3 DNA reads TGTGCCAGCAGTTACCCGTCGACTGGCGAGCAGTACTTC. Translated, it gives CASSYPSTGEQYF.

The chain uses TRBV11-2 and TRBJ1-6; 7 bases are shared with TRBD1. CDR3 size: 15 residues. J gave up 7 bases and V 5 bases, and 8 bases lay outside the gene matches. The germline V gene has CDR1 SGHAT and CDR2 FQNNGV. For the CDR3, the DNA is TGTGCCAGCAGCCAAAGGGACAGAATAAATTCACCCCTCCACTTT. Its translation is CASSQRDRINSPLHF. The whole variable domain, filled in from reference TRBV11-2 and TRBJ1-6, reads EAGVAQSPRYKIIEKRQSVAFWCNPISGHATLYWYQQILGQGPKLLIQFQNNGVVDDSQLPKDRFSAERLKGVDSTLKIQPAKLEDSAVYLCASSQRDRINSPLHFGNGTRLTVT.

Many counts were recorded for this clonotype. V and J are TRBV2 and TRBJ2-1; 7 nucleotides align to TRBD2. The length of the CDR3 is 16 residues. Trimming removed 3 bases from V and 7 bases from J; junction bases left unmatched: 12. The germline CDR1 and CDR2 sequences are SNHLY and FYNNEI. The CDR3 reads CASSENPRGNSNEQFF. In DNA form, the CDR3 reads TGTGCCAGCAGTGAGAATCCGCGGGGGAACAGTAATGAGCAGTTCTTC.

The sample holds a few counts of this clonotype. The CDR3 reads CASSLFQAGRNEQFF. The CDR3 DNA reads TGTGCCAGCAGCTTATTTCAGGCGGGTAGGAATGAGCAGTTCTTC. V is TRBV7-8 and J is TRBJ2-1; tentative D call: TRBD2 (5 bases). V lost 2 bases to trimming and J lost 7 bases, with 15 bases between them. Germline loops: CDR1 SGHVS, CDR2 FQNEAQ. This CDR3 contains 15 residues.

This clonotype was seen only a few times. The chain joins TRBV20-1 to TRBJ2-3; 9 positions match TRBD2. Trimming removed 3 bases from V and 4 bases from J; junction bases left unmatched: 5. This CDR3 has 14 amino acids. Germline CDR1 is DFQATT and CDR2 is SNEGSKA (reference sequence). DNA for the CDR3: TGCAGTGCTAGTGGCGGGGGGGCGGCAGATACGCAGTATTTT. Translating gives CSASGGGAADTQYF.

This clonotype turned up a few times. The rearrangement uses TRBV11-2 and TRBJ2-5; no definite D call. Trimming removed 5 bases at V and 4 bases at J, with 5 bases between. Germline V gives CDR1 SGHAT, CDR2 FQNNGV. The CDR3 is made up of 11 amino acids. CDR3 DNA: TGTGCCAGCAGCGTCTCAGAGACCCAGTACTTC. As protein: CASSVSETQYF.

The sample holds many counts of this clonotype. The chain carries TRBV21-1 and TRBJ1-4; the table gives TRBD1 as D, unverified against the DNA. TRBV21-1 is a pseudogene locus. CDR3 size: 19 residues. The CDR3 nucleotides read TGTGCCAGCAGCCCTTCGAACGGGACATCCCTAGCACGTGGTGAAAAACTGTTTTTT. Its translation is CASSPSNGTSLARGEKLFF.

In its sample, this clonotype was seen many times. The V gene is TRBV18, the J gene TRBJ1-1; the D is unclear. This CDR3 is built from 13 residues. V dropped 4 bases and J dropped 3 bases, with 9 bases sitting between them. CDR1 KGHSH and CDR2 LQKENI come from the germline V gene. The CDR3 is CASSRAGDTEAFF. The CDR3 nucleotides are TGTGCCAGCTCACGGGCTGGGGACACTGAAGCTTTCTTT.

V and J are TRBV29-1 and TRBJ2-5; D may be TRBD1 or TRBD2 (6 bases each). CDR3 length: 13 amino acids. With 5 bases removed from V and 1 base from J, the gap between germline ends came to 11 bases. Germline CDR1 and CDR2: SQVTM and ANQGSEA. CDR3 amino acids: CSVSPGAQETQYF. Written as DNA, the CDR3 is TGCAGCGTTTCCCCGGGGGCCCAAGAGACCCAGTACTTC.